This TCR beta chain stems from a study of vaccination effects on CD4 cells after COVID-19. Turning to the study itself: Samples were taken post-vaccine, and their median timing was 72 days after the second dose. The culture medium for 2 million or so PBMC per well included roughly 10 IU/ml IL-2 and 8.5 to 10 ug/ml peptides.

Cultured cells yielded isolated CD4+ T cells after 10 days. The vaccine given was either BNT162b2 or mRNA-1273, in two doses. None of these healthy vaccinees had been infected with SARS-CoV-2 before vaccination. On both days 3 and 7, half of the culture medium was replaced with IL-2 medium. V lost 0 bases and J 0 bases, leaving 8 bases between the germline ends. CDR3 size: 15 residues. Germline V gene lookup returns CDR1 ENHRY and CDR2 SYGVKD. As for this clone: What it binds is unknown.

Assay: immunoSEQ multiplex PCR; the TCRdb copy retains only in-frame clones and omits some. The profile covers 45,000 to 65,000 clones, with 78% appearing a single time and about 4.5% taken by the ten largest. The chain is built from TRBV10-3 and TRBJ1-2, with D unresolved. The sequences come from CD4+ T cells from PBMCs cultured without peptide, collected after COVID-19 vaccination. The receptor comes from a human donor who received a COVID-19 vaccine. In nucleotides, the CDR3 is TGTGCCATCAGTGAGTCCCCTCTAGCTAACTATGGCTACACCTTC. Translation: CAISESPLANYGYTF.